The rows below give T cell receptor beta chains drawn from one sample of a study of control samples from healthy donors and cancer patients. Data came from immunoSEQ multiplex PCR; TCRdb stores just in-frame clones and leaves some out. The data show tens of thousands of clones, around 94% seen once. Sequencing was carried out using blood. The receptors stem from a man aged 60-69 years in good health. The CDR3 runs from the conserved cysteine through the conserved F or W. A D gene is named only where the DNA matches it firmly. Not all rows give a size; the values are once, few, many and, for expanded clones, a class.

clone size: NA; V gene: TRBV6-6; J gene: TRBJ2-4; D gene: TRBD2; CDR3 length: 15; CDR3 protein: CASSHLAGEAGIQYF; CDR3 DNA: TGTGCCAGCAGTCACCTAGCGGGAGAAGCTGGCATTCAGTACTTC
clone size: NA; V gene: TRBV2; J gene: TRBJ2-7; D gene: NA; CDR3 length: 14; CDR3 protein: CASSEALSLYEQYF; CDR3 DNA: TGTGCCAGCAGTGAAGCGCTGTCTCTTTACGAGCAGTACTTC
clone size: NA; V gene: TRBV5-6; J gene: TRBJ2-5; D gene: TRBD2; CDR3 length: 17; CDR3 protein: CASSWRLAARGQETQYF; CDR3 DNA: TGTGCCAGCAGCTGGAGACTAGCGGCCAGGGGACAAGAGACCCAGTACTTC
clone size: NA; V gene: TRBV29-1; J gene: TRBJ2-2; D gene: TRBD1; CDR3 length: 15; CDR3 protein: CSVEGQGANTGELFF; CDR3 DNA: TGCAGCGTTGAAGGACAGGGGGCGAACACCGGGGAGCTGTTTTTT
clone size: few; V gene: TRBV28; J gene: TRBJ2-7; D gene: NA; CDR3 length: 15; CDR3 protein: CASRPWGGPSYEQYF; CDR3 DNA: TGTGCCAGCAGACCCTGGGGAGGCCCTTCCTACGAGCAGTACTTC
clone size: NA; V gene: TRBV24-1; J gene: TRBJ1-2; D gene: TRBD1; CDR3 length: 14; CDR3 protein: CATRIDRGCYGYTF; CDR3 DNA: TGTGCCACCAGGATTGACAGGGGATGCTATGGCTACACCTTC
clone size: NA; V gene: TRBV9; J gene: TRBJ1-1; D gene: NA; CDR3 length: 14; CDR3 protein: CASSVVPSETEAFF; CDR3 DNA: TGTGCCAGCAGCGTAGTCCCGAGCGAGACTGAAGCTTTCTTT
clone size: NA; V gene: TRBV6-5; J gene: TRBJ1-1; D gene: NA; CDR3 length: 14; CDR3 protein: CASYPGTFITEAFF; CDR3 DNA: TGTGCCAGCTATCCCGGGACATTTATCACTGAAGCTTTCTTT
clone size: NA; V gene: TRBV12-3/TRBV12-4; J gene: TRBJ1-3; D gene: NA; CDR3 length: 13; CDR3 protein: CASSSDSGNTIYF; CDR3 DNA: TGTGCCAGCAGTTCAGACTCTGGAAACACCATATATTTT
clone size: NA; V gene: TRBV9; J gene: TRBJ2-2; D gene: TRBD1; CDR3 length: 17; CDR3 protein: CASSVEGQGAVTGELFF; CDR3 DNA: TGTGCCAGCAGCGTAGAAGGACAGGGGGCCGTCACCGGGGAGCTGTTTTTT
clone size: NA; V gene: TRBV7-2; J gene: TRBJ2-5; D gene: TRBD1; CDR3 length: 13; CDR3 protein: CASSFGQGETQYF; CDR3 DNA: TGTGCCAGCAGCTTCGGACAGGGAGAGACCCAGTACTTC
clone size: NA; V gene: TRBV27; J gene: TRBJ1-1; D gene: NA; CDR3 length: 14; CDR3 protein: CASSLYRMNTEAFF; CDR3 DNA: TGTGCCAGCAGTTTATACAGGATGAACACTGAAGCTTTCTTT
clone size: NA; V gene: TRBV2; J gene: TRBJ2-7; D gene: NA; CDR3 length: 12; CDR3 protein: CASKQGLYEQYF; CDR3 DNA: TGTGCCAGCAAGCAGGGGTTGTACGAGCAGTACTTC
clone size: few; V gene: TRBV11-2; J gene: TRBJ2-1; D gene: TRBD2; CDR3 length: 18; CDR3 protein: CASSLEGGRASSYNEQFF; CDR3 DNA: TGTGCCAGCAGCTTAGAAGGCGGGAGGGCCTCCTCCTACAATGAGCAGTTCTTC
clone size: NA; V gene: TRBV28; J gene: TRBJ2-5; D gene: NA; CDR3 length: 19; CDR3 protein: CASSLTAASGREGVETQYF; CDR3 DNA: TGTGCCAGCAGTTTAACCGCCGCCTCCGGCAGGGAGGGGGTAGAGACCCAGTACTTC
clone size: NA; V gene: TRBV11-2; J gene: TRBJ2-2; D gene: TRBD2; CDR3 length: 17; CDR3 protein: CASSLGTLAGISGELFF; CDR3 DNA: TGTGCCAGCAGCTTGGGAACCCTAGCGGGTATATCCGGGGAGCTGTTTTTT
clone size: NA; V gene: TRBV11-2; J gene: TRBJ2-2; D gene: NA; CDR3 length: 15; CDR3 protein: CASSPASNGAGELFF; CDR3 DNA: TGTGCCAGCAGCCCAGCCTCTAACGGCGCCGGGGAGCTGTTTTTT
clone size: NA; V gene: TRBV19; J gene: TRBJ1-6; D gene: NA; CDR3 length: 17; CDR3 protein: CASSNPRRNSYNSPLHF; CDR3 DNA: TGTGCCAGTAGCAACCCTCGCCGGAACTCCTATAATTCACCCCTCCACTTT
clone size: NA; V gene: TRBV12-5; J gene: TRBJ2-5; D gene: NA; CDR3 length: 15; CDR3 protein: CASGSTSARGETQYF; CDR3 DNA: TGTGCTAGTGGTTCTACTAGCGCGAGGGGGGAGACCCAGTACTTC
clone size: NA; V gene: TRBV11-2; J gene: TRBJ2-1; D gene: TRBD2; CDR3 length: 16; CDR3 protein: CASSLDIAGGLDEQFF; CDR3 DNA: TGTGCCAGCAGCTTAGATATAGCGGGAGGGCTCGATGAGCAGTTCTTC
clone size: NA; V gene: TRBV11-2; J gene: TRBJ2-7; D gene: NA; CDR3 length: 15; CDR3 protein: CASSLAGPPSYEQYF; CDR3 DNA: TGTGCCAGCAGCTTAGCGGGGCCGCCCTCCTACGAGCAGTACTTC
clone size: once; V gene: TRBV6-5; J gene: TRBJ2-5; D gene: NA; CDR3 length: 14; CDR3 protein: CASSPRWGVETQYF; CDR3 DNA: TGTGCCAGCAGTCCGCGGTGGGGGGTGGAGACCCAGTACTTC
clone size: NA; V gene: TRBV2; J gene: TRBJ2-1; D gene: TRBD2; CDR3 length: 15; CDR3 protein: CASSERLAGADEQFF; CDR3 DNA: TGTGCCAGCAGTGAGAGGCTAGCGGGAGCCGATGAGCAGTTCTTC
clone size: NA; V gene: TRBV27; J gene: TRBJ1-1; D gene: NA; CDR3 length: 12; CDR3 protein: CASSFSEGRAFF; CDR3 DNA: TGTGCCAGCAGTTTTTCGGAGGGCCGAGCTTTCTTT